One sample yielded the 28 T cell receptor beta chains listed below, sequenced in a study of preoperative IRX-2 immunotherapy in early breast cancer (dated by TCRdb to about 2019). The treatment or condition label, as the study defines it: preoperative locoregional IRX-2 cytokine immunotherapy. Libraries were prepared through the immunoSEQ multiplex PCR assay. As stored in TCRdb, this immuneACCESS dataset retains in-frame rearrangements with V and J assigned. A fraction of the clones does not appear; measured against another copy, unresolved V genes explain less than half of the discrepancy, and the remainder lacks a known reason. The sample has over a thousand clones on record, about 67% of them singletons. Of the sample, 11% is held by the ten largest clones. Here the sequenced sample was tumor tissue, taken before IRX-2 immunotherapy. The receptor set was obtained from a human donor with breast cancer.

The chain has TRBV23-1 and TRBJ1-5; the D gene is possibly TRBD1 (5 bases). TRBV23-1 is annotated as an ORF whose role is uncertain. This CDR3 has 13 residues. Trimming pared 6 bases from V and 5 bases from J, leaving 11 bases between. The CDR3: CASSFEGDQPQHF. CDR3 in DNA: TGCGCCAGCAGCTTTGAAGGGGATCAGCCCCAGCATTTT.

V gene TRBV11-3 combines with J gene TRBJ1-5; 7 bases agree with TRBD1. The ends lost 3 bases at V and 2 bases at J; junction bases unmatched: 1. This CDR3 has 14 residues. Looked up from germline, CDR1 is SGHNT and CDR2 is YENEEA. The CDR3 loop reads CASSLGQRNQPQHF. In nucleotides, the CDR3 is TGTGCCAGCAGCTTGGGACAGCGCAATCAGCCCCAGCATTTT.

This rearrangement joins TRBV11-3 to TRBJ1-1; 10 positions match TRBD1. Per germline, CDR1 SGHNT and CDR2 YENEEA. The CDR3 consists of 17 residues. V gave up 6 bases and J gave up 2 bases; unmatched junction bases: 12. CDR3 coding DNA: TGTGCCAGCAGGGAGAATTCGGGACAGGGGAAAAACACTGAAGCTTTCTTT. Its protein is CASRENSGQGKNTEAFF.

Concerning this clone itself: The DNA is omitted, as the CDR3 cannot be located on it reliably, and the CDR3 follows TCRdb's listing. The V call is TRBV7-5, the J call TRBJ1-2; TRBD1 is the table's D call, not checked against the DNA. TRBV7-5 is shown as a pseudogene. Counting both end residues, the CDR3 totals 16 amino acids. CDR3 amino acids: CASSWGQGNANYGYTF.

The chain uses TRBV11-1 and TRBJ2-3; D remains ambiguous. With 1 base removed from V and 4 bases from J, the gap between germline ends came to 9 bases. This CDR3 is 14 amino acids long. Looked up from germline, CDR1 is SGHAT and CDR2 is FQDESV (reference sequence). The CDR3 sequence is CASSLVVSADTQYF. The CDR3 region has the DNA TGTGCCAGCAGCTTAGTGGTCAGCGCAGATACGCAGTATTTT.

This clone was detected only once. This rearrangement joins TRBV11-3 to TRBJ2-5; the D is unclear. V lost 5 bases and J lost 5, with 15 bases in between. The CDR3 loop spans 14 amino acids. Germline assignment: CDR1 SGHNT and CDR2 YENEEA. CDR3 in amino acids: CASSGQRGSETQYF. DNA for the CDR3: TGTGCCAGCAGCGGTCAGAGAGGATCTGAGACCCAGTACTTC.

CDR3 sequence reads: CASSLAQSDYEQYF. CDR3 nucleotides: TGCGCCAGCAGCTTGGCACAATCGGACTACGAGCAGTACTTC. V usage is TRBV5-1 and J usage is TRBJ2-7, with D hard to call. V lost 0 bases and J lost 3, with 10 bases in between. The CDR3 consists of 14 residues. Germline V gene lookup returns CDR1 SGHRS and CDR2 YFSETQ.

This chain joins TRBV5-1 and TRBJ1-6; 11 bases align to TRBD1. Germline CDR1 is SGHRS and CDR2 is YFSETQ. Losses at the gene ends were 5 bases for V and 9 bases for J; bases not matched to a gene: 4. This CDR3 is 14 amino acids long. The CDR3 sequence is CASSPGTGGSPLHF. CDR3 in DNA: TGCGCCAGCAGTCCCGGGACAGGGGGTTCACCCCTCCACTTT.

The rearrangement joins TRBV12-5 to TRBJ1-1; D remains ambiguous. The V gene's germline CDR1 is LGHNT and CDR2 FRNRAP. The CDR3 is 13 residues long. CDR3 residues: CASWTWGNTEAFF. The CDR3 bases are TGTGCCAGCTGGACTTGGGGAAACACTGAAGCTTTCTTT.

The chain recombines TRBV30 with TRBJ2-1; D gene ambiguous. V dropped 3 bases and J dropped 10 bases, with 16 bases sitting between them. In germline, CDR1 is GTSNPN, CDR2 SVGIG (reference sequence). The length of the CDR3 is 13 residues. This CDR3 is CAWSLTGSVEQFF. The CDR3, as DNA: TGTGCCTGGAGCCTAACGGGCTCTGTGGAGCAGTTCTTC.

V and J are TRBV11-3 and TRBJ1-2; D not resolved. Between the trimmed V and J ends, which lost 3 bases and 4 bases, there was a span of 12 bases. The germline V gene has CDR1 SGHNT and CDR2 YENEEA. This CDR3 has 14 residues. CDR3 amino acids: CASSLPAILYGYTF. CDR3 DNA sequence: TGTGCCAGCAGCTTGCCCGCAATTCTCTATGGCTACACCTTC.

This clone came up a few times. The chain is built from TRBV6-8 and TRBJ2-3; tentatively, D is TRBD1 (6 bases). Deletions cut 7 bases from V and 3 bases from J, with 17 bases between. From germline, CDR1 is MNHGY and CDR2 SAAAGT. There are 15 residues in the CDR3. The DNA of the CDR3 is TGTGCCAGCATCCTCCGCTGGACAGCAACAGATACGCAGTATTTT. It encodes CASILRWTATDTQYF.

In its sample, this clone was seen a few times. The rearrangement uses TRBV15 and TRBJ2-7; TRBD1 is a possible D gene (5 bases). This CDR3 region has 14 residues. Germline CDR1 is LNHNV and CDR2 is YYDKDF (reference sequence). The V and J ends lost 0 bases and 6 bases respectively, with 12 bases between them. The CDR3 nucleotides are TGTGCCACCAGCAGAGATAGGGGTGTACGCGAGCAGTACGTC. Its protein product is CATSRDRGVREQYV.

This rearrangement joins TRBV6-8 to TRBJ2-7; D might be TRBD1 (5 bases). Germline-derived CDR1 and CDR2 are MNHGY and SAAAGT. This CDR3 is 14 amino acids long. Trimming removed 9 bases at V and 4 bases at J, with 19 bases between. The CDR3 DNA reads TGTGCCAGTAATCGCGACAGAGCTCGGTACGAGCAGTACTTC. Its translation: CASNRDRARYEQYF.

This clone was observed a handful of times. The CDR3, as DNA: TGTGCCAGCAGTTTTCAAGGGGTCACTGAAGCTTTCTTT. This codes for CASSFQGVTEAFF. The genes are TRBV28 and TRBJ1-1; a weak D match, TRBD1 (5 bases). The CDR3 contains 13 residues. Per the germline V gene, CDR1 is MDHEN and CDR2 is SYDVKM. Trimming cost V 3 bases and J 4 bases, with 9 bases left between them.

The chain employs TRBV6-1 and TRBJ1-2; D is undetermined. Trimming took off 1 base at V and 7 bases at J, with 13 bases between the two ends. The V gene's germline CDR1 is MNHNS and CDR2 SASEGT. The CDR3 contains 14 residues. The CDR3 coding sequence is TGTGCCAGCAGTGAAGGGGAAGTAGTACTTGGCTACACCTTC. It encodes CASSEGEVVLGYTF.

CDR3 DNA sequence: TGCGCCAGCAGCGCCGGTCAGGCTTTTAATTCACCCCTCCACTTT. Translation: CASSAGQAFNSPLHF. V is TRBV5-1 and J is TRBJ1-6, with D unclear. This CDR3 has 15 residues. Germline CDR1 SGHRS, CDR2 YFSETQ. The V gene lost 4 bases and the J gene lost 6 bases, with 14 bases spanning the gap.

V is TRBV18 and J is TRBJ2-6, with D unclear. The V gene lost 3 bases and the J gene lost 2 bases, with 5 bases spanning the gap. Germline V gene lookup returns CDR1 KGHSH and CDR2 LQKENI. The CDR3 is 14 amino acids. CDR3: CASSPKAGANVLTF. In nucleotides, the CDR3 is TGTGCCAGCTCACCTAAGGCTGGGGCCAACGTCCTGACTTTC.

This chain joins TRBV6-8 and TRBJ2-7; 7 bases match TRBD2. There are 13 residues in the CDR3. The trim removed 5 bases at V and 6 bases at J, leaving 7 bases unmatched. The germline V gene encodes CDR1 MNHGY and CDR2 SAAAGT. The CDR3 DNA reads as TGTGCCAGCAGTGCGTTCGGGGGGAGCGAGCAGTACGTC. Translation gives CASSAFGGSEQYV.

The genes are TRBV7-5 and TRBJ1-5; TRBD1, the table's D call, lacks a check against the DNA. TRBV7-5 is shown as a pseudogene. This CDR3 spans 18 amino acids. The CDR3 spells CASSSTGGDMDSNQPQHF. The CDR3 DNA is TGTGCCAGCAGCTCGACAGGAGGTGATATGGATAGCAATCAGCCCCAGCATTTT.

The CDR3 region is CATSTSRGIQETQYF. DNA for the CDR3: TGTGCCACCAGCACCTCACGGGGTATCCAAGAGACCCAGTACTTC. The V call is TRBV15, the J call TRBJ2-5; tentatively, D is TRBD2 (5 bases). CDR3 size: 15 residues. The V end lost 4 bases, the J end lost 1 base, and 13 bases lay between the germline ends. The germline CDR1 and CDR2 sequences are LNHNV and YYDKDF (reference sequence).

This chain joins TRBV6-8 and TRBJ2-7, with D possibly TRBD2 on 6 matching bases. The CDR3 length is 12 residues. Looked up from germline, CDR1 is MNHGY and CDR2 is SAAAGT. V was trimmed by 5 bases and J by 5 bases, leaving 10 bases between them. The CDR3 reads CASSDSGDEQYV. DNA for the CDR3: TGTGCCAGCAGTGATTCGGGGGACGAGCAGTACGTC.

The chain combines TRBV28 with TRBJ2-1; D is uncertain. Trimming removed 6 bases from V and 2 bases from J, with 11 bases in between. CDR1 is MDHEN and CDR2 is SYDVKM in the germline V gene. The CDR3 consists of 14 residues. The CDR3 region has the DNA TGTGCCAGCAGCCCGTTGAGCGCCTACAATGAGCAGTTCTTC. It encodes CASSPLSAYNEQFF. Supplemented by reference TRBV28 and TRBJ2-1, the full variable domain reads DVKVTQSSRYLVKRTGEKVFLECVQDMDHENMFWYRQDPGLGLRLIYFSYDVKMKEKGDIPEGYSVSREKKERFSLILESASTNQTSMYLCASSPLSAYNEQFFGPGTRLTVL.

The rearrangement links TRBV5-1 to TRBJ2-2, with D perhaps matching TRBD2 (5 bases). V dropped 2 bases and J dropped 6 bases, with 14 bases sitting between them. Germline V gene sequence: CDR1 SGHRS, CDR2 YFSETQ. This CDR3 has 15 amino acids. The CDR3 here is CASSFGPGGAGELFF. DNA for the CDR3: TGCGCCAGCAGCTTCGGGCCCGGAGGAGCCGGGGAGCTGTTTTTT.

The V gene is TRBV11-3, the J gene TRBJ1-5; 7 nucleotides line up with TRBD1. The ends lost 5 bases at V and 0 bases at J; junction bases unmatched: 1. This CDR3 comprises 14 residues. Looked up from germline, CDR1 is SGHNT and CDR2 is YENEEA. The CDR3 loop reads CASSHRGSNQPQHF. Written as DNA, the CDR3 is TGTGCCAGCAGCCACAGGGGTAGCAATCAGCCCCAGCATTTT.

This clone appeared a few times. CDR3 region: CASSRGTANEKLFF. As DNA, the CDR3 is TGTGCCAGTAGTCGAGGGACAGCTAATGAAAAACTGTTTTTT. The chain links TRBV19 to TRBJ1-4, with TRBD1 matching over 7 bases. Looked up from germline, CDR1 is LNHDA and CDR2 is SQIVND (reference sequence). V shed 5 bases, J shed 3 bases, and the junction held 3 bases outside the gene matches. There are 14 residues in the CDR3.

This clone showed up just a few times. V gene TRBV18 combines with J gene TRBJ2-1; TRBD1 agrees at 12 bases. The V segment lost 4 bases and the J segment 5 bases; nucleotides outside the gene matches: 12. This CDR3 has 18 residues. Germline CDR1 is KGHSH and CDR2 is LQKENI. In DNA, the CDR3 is TGTGCCAGCTCACAAAAGTCGCCGGGACAGGGGGCTAACAATGAGCAGTTCTTC. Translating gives CASSQKSPGQGANNEQFF.

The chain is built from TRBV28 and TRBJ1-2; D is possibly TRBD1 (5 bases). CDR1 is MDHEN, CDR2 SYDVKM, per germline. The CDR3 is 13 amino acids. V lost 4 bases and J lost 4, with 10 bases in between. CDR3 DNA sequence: TGTGCCAGCAGTTCCCTTGGGGCCTATGGCTACACCTTC. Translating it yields CASSSLGAYGYTF.